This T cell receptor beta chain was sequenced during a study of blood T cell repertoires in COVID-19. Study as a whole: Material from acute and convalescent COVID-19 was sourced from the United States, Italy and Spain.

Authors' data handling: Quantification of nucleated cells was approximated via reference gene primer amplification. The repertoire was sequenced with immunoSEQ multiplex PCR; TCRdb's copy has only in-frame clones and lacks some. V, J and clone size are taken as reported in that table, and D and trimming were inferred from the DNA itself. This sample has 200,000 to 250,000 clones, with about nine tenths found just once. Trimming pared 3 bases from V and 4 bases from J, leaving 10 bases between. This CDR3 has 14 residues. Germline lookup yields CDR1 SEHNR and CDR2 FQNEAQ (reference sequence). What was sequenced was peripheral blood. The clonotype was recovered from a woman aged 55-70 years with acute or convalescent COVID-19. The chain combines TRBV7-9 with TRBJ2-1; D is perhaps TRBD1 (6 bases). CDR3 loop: CASSFMTGYNEQFF. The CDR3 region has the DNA TGTGCCAGCAGCTTTATGACAGGATACAATGAGCAGTTCTTC.